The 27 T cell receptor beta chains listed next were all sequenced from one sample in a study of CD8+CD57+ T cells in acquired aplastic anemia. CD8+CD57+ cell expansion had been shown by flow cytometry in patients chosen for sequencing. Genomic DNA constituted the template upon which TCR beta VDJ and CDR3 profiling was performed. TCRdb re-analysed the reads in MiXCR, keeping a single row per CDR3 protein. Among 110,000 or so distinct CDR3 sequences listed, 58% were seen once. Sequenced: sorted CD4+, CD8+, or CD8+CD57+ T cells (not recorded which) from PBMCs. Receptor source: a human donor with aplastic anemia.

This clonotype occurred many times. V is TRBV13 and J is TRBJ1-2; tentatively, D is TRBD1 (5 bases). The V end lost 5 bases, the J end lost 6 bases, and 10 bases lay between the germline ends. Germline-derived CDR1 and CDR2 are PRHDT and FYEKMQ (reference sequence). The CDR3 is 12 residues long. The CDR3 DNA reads TGTGCCAGCAGCCTCAGACAGCATGGCTACACCTTC. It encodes CASSLRQHGYTF.

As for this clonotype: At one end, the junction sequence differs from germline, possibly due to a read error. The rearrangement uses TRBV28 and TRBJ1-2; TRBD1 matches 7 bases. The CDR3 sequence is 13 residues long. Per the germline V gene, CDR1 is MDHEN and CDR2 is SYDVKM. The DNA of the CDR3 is TGTGCCAGCAGCCGGGACAGCTGGGAGGGCTGCACCTTC. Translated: CASSRDSWEGCTF.

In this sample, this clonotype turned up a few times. The CDR3 sequence is CASSWGGTNTEAFF. The CDR3 DNA follows: TGTGCCAGCAGTTGGGGGGGAACGAACACTGAAGCTTTCTTT. The chain couples TRBV25-1 to TRBJ1-1; tentative D call: TRBD1 (5 bases). Germline V gives CDR1 MGHDK, CDR2 SYGVNS. Deletions cut 5 bases from V and 1 base from J, with 11 bases between. The CDR3 is 14 amino acids.

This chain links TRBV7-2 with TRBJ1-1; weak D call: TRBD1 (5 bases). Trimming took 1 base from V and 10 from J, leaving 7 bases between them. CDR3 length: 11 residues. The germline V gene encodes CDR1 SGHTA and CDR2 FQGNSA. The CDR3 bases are TGTGCCAGCAGCTTAGAGAGGGGAGCTTTCTTT. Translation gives CASSLERGAFF.

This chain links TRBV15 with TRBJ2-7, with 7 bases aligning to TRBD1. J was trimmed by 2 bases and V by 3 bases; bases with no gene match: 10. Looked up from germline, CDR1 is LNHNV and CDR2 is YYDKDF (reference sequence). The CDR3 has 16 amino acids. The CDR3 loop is CATSSQLGTAPYEQYF. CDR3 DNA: TGTGCCACCAGCAGCCAGCTTGGGACAGCCCCCTACGAGCAGTACTTC.

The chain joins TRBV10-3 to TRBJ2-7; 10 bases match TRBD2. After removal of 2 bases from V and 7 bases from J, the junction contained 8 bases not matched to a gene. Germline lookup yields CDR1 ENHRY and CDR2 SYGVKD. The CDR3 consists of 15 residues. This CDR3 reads CAISERSSGSREQYF. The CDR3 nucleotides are TGTGCCATCAGTGAGCGATCTAGCGGGAGCAGGGAGCAGTACTTC.

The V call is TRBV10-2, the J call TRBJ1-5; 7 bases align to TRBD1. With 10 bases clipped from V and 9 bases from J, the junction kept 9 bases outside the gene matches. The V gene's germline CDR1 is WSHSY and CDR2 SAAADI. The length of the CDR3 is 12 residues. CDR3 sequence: CATRQGAGPQHF. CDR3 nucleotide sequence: TGCGCCACCCGACAGGGAGCAGGGCCCCAGCATTTT.

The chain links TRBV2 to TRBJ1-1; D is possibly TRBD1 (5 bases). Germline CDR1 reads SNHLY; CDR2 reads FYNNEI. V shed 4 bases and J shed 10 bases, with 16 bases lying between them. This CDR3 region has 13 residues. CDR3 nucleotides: TGTGCCAGCAGTGTGGGGACCTCGCCGAGAGCTTTCTTT. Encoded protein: CASSVGTSPRAFF.

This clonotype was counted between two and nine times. CDR3 bases: TGCAGTGCCCCGGGACAGGGTGATTTCGGGGAGCTGTTTTTT. Translation gives CSAPGQGDFGELFF. This chain links TRBV20-1 with TRBJ2-2; the match to TRBD1 covers 9 bases. The CDR3 totals 14 residues. Germline lookup yields CDR1 DFQATT and CDR2 SNEGSKA (reference sequence). V lost 6 bases to trimming and J lost 7 bases; unmatched junction nucleotides: 9.

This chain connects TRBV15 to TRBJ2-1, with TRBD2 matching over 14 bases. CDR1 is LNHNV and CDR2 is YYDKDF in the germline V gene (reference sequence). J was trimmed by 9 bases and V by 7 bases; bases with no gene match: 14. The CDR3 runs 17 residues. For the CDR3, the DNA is TGTGCCACCACCGGGACTAGCGGGAGCTCCTTGCGGGGTGAGCAGTTCTTC. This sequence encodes CATTGTSGSSLRGEQFF.

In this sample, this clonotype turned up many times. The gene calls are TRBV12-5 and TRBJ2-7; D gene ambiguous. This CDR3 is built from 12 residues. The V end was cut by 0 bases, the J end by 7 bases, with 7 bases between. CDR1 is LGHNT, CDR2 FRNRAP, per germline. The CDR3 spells CASGLVPREQYF. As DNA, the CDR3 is TGTGCTAGTGGTTTGGTACCGCGGGAGCAGTACTTC.

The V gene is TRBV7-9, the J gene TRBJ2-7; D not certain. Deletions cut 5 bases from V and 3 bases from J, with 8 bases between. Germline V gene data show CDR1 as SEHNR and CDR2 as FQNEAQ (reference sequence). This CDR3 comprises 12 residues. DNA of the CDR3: TGTGCCAGCAGCCCCGGGCACTACGAGCAGTACTTC. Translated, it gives CASSPGHYEQYF.

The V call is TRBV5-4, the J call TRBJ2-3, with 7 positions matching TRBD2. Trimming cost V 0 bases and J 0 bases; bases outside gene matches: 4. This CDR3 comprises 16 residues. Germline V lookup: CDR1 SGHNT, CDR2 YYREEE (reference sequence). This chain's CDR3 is CASSLGGLTSTDTQYF. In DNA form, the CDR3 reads TGTGCCAGCAGCTTGGGGGGACTAACGAGCACAGATACGCAGTATTTT. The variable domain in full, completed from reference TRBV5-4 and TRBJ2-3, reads ETGVTQSPTHLIKTRGQQVTLRCSSQSGHNTVSWYQQALGQGPQFIFQYYREEENGRGNFPPRFSGLQFPNYSSELNVNALELDDSALYLCASSLGGLTSTDTQYFGPGTRLTVL.

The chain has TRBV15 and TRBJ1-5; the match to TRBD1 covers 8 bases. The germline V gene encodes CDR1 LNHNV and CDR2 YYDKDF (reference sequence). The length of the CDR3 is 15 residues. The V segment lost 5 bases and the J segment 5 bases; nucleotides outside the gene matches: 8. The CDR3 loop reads CATSGRGDRYQPQHF. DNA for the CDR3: TGTGCCACCAGCGGAAGGGGGGACAGGTATCAGCCCCAGCATTTT.

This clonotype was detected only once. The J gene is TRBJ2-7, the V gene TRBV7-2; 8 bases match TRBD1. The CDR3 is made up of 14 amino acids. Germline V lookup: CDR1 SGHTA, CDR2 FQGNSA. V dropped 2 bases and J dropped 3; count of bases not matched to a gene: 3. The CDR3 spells CASSLTGGDYEQYF. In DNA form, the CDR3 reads TGTGCCAGCAGCTTAACAGGGGGTGACTACGAGCAGTACTTC. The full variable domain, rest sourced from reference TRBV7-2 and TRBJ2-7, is GAGVSQSPSNKVTEKGKDVELRCDPISGHTALYWYRQSLGQGLEFLIYFQGNSAPDKSGLPSDRFSAERTGGSVSTLTIQRTQQEDSAVYLCASSLTGGDYEQYFGPGTRLTVT.

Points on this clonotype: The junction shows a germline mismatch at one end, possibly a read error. The CDR3, as DNA: TGTGCCAGCAGCCCCGCGGGGGACTCCCGAGAGACCCAGTACTTC. It specifies CASSPAGDSRETQYF. V gene TRBV29-1 combines with J gene TRBJ2-5; the match to TRBD2 covers 7 bases. CDR1 is SQVTM, CDR2 ANQGSEA, per germline. The CDR3 spans 15 residues.

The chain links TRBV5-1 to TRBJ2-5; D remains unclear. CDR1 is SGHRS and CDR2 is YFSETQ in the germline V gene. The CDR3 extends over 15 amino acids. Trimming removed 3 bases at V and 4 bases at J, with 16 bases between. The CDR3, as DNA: TGCGCCAGCAGCTCGGACCGAAGTGTAGGAGAGACCCAGTACTTC. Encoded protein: CASSSDRSVGETQYF.

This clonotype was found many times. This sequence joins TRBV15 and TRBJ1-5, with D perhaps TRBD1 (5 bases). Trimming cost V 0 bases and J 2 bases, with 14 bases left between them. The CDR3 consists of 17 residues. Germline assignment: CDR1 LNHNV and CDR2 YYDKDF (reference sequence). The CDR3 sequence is CATSRERRQGGNQPQHF. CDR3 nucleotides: TGTGCCACCAGCAGAGAGCGTCGGCAGGGAGGCAATCAGCCCCAGCATTTT.

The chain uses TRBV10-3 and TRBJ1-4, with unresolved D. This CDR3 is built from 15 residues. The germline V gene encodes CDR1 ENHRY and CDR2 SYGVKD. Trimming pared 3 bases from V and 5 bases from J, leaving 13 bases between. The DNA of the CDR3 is TGTGCCATCAGTGACGGGCCGGCTAAAAATGAAAAACTGTTTTTT. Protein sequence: CAISDGPAKNEKLFF.

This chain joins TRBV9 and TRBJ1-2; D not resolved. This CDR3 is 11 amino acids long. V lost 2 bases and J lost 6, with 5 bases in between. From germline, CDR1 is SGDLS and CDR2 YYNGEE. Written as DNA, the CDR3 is TGTGCCAGCAGCGTCGGAAATGGCTACACCTTC. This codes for CASSVGNGYTF.

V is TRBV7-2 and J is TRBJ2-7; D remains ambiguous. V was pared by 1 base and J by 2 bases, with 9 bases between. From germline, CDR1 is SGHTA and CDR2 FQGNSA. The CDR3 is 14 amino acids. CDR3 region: CASSLGPQTYEQYF. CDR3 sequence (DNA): TGTGCCAGCAGCTTAGGGCCACAAACCTACGAGCAGTACTTC.

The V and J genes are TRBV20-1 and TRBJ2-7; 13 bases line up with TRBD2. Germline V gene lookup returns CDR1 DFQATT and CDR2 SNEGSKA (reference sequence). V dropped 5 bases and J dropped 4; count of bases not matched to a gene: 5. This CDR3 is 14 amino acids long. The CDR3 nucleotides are TGCAGTGCTCATGGACTAGCGGGAGCGTACGAGCAGTACTTC. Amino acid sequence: CSAHGLAGAYEQYF.

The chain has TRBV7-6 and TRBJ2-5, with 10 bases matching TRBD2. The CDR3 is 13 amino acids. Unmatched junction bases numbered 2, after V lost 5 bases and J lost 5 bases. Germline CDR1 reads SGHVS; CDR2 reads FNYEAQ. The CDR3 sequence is CASSPGLAETQYF. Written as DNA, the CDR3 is TGTGCCAGCAGCCCGGGACTAGCGGAGACCCAGTACTTC.

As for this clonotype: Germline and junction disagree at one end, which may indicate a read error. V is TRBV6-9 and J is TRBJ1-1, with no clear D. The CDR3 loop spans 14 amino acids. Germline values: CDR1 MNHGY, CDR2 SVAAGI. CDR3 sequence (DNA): TGTGCCAGCAGTTATTTCAGCACCAACACTGTAGCTATCTTT. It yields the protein CASSYFSTNTVAIF.

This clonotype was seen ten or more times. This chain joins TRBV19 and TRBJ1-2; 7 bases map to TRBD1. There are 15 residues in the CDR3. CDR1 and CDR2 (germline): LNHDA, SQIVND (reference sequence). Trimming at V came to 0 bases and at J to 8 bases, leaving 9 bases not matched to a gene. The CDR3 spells CASSIEPQGVKGYTF. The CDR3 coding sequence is TGTGCCAGTAGTATAGAACCCCAGGGGGTGAAGGGCTACACCTTC.

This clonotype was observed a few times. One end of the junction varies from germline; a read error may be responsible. The CDR3 DNA sequence: TGTGCCAGCAGCGGCCCTGGCAAGCCCGGGGGGCTGTTTTTT. Encoded protein: CASSGPGKPGGLFF. V is TRBV9 and J is TRBJ2-2; the D gene is possibly TRBD2 (6 bases). The CDR3 spans 14 residues. Germline-derived CDR1 and CDR2 are SGDLS and YYNGEE.

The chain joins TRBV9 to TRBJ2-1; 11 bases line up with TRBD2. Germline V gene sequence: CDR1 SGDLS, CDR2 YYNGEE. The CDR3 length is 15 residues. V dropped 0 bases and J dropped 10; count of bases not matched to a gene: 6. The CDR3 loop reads CASSVDSGRVREQFF. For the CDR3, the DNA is TGTGCCAGCAGCGTAGATAGCGGGAGGGTGCGGGAGCAGTTCTTC. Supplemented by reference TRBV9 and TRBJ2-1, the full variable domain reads DSGVTQTPKHLITATGQRVTLRCSPRSGDLSVYWYQQSLDQGLQFLIQYYNGEERAKGNILERFSAQQFPDLHSELNLSSLELGDSALYFCASSVDSGRVREQFFGPGTRLTVL.